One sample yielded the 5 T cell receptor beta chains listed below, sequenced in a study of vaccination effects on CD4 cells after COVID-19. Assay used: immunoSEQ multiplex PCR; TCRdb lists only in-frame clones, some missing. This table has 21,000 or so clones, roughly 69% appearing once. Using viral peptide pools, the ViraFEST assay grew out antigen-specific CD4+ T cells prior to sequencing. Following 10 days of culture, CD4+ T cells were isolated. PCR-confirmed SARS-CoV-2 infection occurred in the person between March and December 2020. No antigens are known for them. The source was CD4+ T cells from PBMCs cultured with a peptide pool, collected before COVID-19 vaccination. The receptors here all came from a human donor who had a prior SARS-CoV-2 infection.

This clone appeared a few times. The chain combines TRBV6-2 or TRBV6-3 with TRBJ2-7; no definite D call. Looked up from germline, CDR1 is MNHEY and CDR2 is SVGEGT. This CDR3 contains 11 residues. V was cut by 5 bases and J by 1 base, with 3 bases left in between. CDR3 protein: CASSPSYEQYF. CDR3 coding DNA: TGTGCCAGCAGTCCATCCTACGAGCAGTACTTC.

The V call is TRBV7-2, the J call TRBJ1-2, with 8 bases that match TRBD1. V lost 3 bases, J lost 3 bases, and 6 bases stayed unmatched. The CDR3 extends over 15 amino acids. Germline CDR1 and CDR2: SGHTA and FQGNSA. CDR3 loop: CASSFRTGMDYGYTF. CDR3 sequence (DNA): TGTGCCAGCAGCTTCCGGACAGGGATGGACTATGGCTACACCTTC.

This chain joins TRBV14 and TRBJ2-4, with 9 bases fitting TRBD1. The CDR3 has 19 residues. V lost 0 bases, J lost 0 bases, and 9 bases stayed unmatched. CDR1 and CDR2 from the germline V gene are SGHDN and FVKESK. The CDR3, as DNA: TGTGCCAGCAGCCAAGACCCAAATGACAGGGGGGTAGCCAAAAACATTCAGTACTTC. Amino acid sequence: CASSQDPNDRGVAKNIQYF.

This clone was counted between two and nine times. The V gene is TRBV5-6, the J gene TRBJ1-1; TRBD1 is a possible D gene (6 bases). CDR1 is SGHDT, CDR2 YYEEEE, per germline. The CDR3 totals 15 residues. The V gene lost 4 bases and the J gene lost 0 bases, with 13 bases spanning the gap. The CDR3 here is CASSRVQGMNTEAFF. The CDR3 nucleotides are TGTGCCAGCAGCAGGGTACAGGGAATGAACACTGAAGCTTTCTTT.

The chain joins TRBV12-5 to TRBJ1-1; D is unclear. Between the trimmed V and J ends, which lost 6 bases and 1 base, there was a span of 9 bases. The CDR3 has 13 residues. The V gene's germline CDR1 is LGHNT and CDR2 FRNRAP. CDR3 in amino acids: CASGREANTEAFF. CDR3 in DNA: TGTGCTAGTGGACGAGAAGCGAACACTGAAGCTTTCTTT.